The next 21 T cell receptor beta chains were all read from a single sample in a study of B cell selection in AIRE deficiency. Assay used: immunoSEQ multiplex PCR; TCRdb lists only in-frame clones, some missing. The table has some 19,000 clones, approximately 97% seen once. Sorting defined conventional CD4 T cells as CD4+CD127+. The sequenced material came from conventional CD4+ T cells sorted from PBMCs. The receptors were gathered from a human donor with AIRE deficiency.

The rearrangement links TRBV11-3 to TRBJ2-5; D unresolved. Looked up from germline, CDR1 is SGHNT and CDR2 is YENEEA. The CDR3 runs 13 residues. The V and J ends lost 1 base and 1 base respectively, with 4 bases between them. The CDR3 loop reads CASSLGPQETQYF. CDR3 bases: TGTGCCAGCAGCTTAGGCCCCCAAGAGACCCAGTACTTC.

This clone is a singleton in its sample. The chain links TRBV28 to TRBJ1-6; possibly TRBD1 for D (6 bases). This CDR3 is built from 14 residues. From germline, CDR1 is MDHEN and CDR2 SYDVKM. The CDR3 DNA follows: TGTGCGTCGACACCCGGGGGCAGAGTGTCACCCCTCCACTTT. This translates into CASTPGGRVSPLHF.

The rearrangement links TRBV7-6 to TRBJ2-1; a weak D match, TRBD2 (6 bases). The CDR3 consists of 11 residues. The germline V gene encodes CDR1 SGHVS and CDR2 FNYEAQ. V was cut by 5 bases and J by 10 bases, with 9 bases left in between. CDR3: CASSRTSEQFF. The CDR3 DNA follows: TGTGCCAGCAGCCGAACTAGCGAGCAGTTCTTC. Full variable domain (remainder filled in from reference TRBV7-6 and TRBJ2-1): GAGVSQSPRYKVTKRGQDVALRCDPISGHVSLYWYRQALGQGPEFLTYFNYEAQQDKSGLPNDRFSAERPEGSISTLTIQRTEQRDSAMYRCASSRTSEQFFGPGTRLTVL.

The chain carries TRBV5-8 and TRBJ2-2; D perhaps matches TRBD1 (6 bases). The CDR3 loop spans 14 amino acids. V was clipped by 4 bases and J by 0 bases, with 7 bases between them. Germline-derived CDR1 and CDR2 are SGHTS and YDEGEE. The CDR3 DNA follows: TGTGCCAGCAGCCGGACAGCGAACACCGGGGAGCTGTTTTTT. It encodes CASSRTANTGELFF.

This clone was recorded only once. The V gene is TRBV7-9, the J gene TRBJ1-1, with 7 positions matching TRBD1. Germline V CDR1 and CDR2: SEHNR, FQNEAQ (reference sequence). The CDR3 sequence is 14 residues long. V lost 6 bases, J lost 3 bases, and 7 bases stayed unmatched. CDR3 bases: TGTGCCAGCAGTACGACAGGGACGTACACTGAAGCTTTCTTT. Its protein is CASSTTGTYTEAFF. Full variable domain (rest looked up from reference TRBV7-9 and TRBJ1-1): DTGVSQNPRHKITKRGQNVTFRCDPISEHNRLYWYRQTLGQGPEFLTYFQNEAQLEKSRLLSDRFSAERPKGSFSTLEIQRTEQGDSAMYLCASSTTGTYTEAFFGQGTRLTVV.

The chain links TRBV19 to TRBJ1-5; D may be TRBD1 (6 bases). Trimming took 3 bases from V and 3 from J, leaving 15 bases between them. The germline V gene has CDR1 LNHDA and CDR2 SQIVND (reference sequence). This CDR3 comprises 16 residues. The CDR3 bases are TGTGCCAGTAGTATGCTCTCAGGACAGTCCAATCAGCCCCAGCATTTT. Amino acids: CASSMLSGQSNQPQHF.

This chain joins TRBV18 and TRBJ2-3; tentative D call: TRBD2 (6 bases). Germline lookup yields CDR1 KGHSH and CDR2 LQKENI. This CDR3 spans 18 amino acids. The V end was cut by 0 bases, the J end by 3 bases, with 19 bases between. The CDR3 loop reads CASSPPWGREEVTDTQYF. CDR3 nucleotide sequence: TGTGCCAGCTCACCACCGTGGGGCAGGGAGGAGGTGACAGATACGCAGTATTTT.

This clone was detected once. This chain links TRBV10-2 with TRBJ2-7, with 13 bases that match TRBD2. After removal of 7 bases from V and 5 bases from J, the junction contained 8 bases not matched to a gene. CDR1 is WSHSY and CDR2 is SAAADI in the germline V gene. The CDR3 extends over 15 amino acids. CDR3 sequence: CASTPGLAGIDEQYF. CDR3 coding DNA: TGCGCCAGCACTCCGGGACTAGCGGGAATAGACGAGCAGTACTTC.

V usage is TRBV7-9 and J usage is TRBJ1-1; 9 nucleotides agree with TRBD1. Trimming removed 5 bases from V and 5 bases from J; junction bases left unmatched: 12. CDR1 SEHNR and CDR2 FQNEAQ come from the germline V gene (reference sequence). There are 16 residues in the CDR3. CDR3 region: CASSPHPGQGGTEAFF. In DNA form, the CDR3 reads TGTGCCAGCAGCCCCCACCCGGGACAGGGCGGGACTGAAGCTTTCTTT.

The chain is built from TRBV27 and TRBJ2-7; possibly TRBD1 for D (5 bases). Trimming removed 2 bases from V and 3 bases from J, with 11 bases in between. The CDR3 contains 14 residues. Germline V CDR1 and CDR2: MNHEY, SMNVEV (reference sequence). The CDR3 loop reads CASSLQGPLYEQYF. The CDR3 bases are TGTGCCAGCAGTTTACAGGGTCCCCTCTACGAGCAGTACTTC.

The V and J genes are TRBV12-5 and TRBJ2-7; 9 bases are shared with TRBD1. Germline trimming cut 0 bases from V and 0 bases from J; bases unmatched to any gene: 3. Germline V gene data show CDR1 as LGHNT and CDR2 as FRNRAP. CDR3 length equals 16 residues. The CDR3, as DNA: TGTGCTAGTGGTTTGGTAGGACAGGGGAGCTCCTACGAGCAGTACTTC. Translating gives CASGLVGQGSSYEQYF. The full variable domain, its missing parts supplied by reference TRBV12-5 and TRBJ2-7, is DARVTQTPRHKVTEMGQEVTMRCQPILGHNTVFWYRQTMMQGLELLAYFRNRAPLDDSGMPKDRFSAEMPDATLATLKIQPSEPRDSAVYFCASGLVGQGSSYEQYFGPGTRLTVT.

V and J are TRBV12-5 and TRBJ1-3; D ambiguous. V was trimmed by 2 bases and J by 0 bases, leaving 17 bases between them. This CDR3 has 18 amino acids. The germline V gene encodes CDR1 LGHNT and CDR2 FRNRAP. CDR3 nucleotides: TGTGCTAGTGGTTTGAAAAGTATGGGCTTCTTCTCTGGAAACACCATATATTTT. Residues: CASGLKSMGFFSGNTIYF.

V usage is TRBV7-3 and J usage is TRBJ2-3; TRBD2 matches at 7 bases. The ends lost 2 bases at V and 4 bases at J; junction bases unmatched: 0. Germline V gene sequence: CDR1 SGHTA, CDR2 FQGTGA. This CDR3 has 13 amino acids. This chain's CDR3 is CASSLGGADTQYF. Written as DNA, the CDR3 is TGTGCCAGCAGCTTAGGGGGGGCAGATACGCAGTATTTT.

The chain recombines TRBV27 with TRBJ2-7; D is tentatively TRBD1 or TRBD2 (5 bases each). V shed 1 base and J shed 0 bases, with 7 bases lying between them. The CDR3 sequence is 14 residues long. CDR1 is MNHEY, CDR2 SMNVEV, per germline (reference sequence). The CDR3 sequence: CASSLLGPSYEQYF. The CDR3 DNA follows: TGTGCCAGCAGTTTATTGGGACCCTCCTACGAGCAGTACTTC.

The chain links TRBV19 to TRBJ2-5; 12 nucleotides line up with TRBD1. The length of the CDR3 is 13 residues. The germline CDR1 and CDR2 sequences are LNHDA and SQIVND (reference sequence). V gave up 10 bases and J gave up 5 bases; unmatched junction bases: 5. The CDR3 DNA reads as TGTGCCACAGGGACAGGGGGCGCGGAGACCCAGTACTTC. Its translation is CATGTGGAETQYF.

The J gene is TRBJ1-1, the V gene TRBV7-1; the match to TRBD1 covers 7 bases. TRBV7-1 is sorted into the ORF group, with uncertain function. The CDR3 loop spans 12 amino acids. The V gene end was trimmed by 5 bases and the J gene end by 12 bases; junction bases not matched to a gene: 9. CDR3 protein: CASSRAQGISFF. In nucleotides, the CDR3 is TGTGCCAGCAGCCGGGCACAGGGGATATCTTTCTTT.

CDR3: CSVEDRRFSGANVLTF. DNA of the CDR3: TGCAGCGTTGAAGATCGGCGATTCTCTGGGGCCAACGTCCTGACTTTC. This chain joins TRBV29-1 and TRBJ2-6; D gene unclear. This CDR3 has 16 amino acids. CDR1 is SQVTM, CDR2 ANQGSEA, per germline. V gave up 0 bases and J gave up 0 bases, with 9 bases separating them.

The rearrangement joins TRBV30 to TRBJ1-5; D perhaps matches TRBD1 (5 bases). This CDR3 has 14 residues. Trimming pared 2 bases from V and 6 bases from J, leaving 14 bases between. Germline values: CDR1 GTSNPN, CDR2 SVGIG (reference sequence). The CDR3 sequence is CAWSFGGSGQPQHF. CDR3 nucleotides: TGTGCCTGGAGTTTTGGGGGAAGCGGTCAGCCCCAGCATTTT.

The chain carries TRBV21-1 and TRBJ1-4. TRBV21-1 is deemed a pseudogene. CDR3 size: 15 residues. The CDR3 sequence is CASSARALAGEKLFF. In DNA, the CDR3 is TGTGCCAGCAGCGCCCGGGCGTTGGCTGGTGAAAAACTGTTTTTT.

This chain connects TRBV5-6 to TRBJ2-2, with D possibly called TRBD1 or TRBD2 (5 bases each). Germline V gene lookup returns CDR1 SGHDT and CDR2 YYEEEE. V was cut by 6 bases and J by 5 bases, with 17 bases left in between. There are 15 residues in the CDR3. CDR3 loop: CASTPGWGLTGELFF. Written as DNA, the CDR3 is TGTGCCAGCACCCCCGGATGGGGGTTGACCGGGGAGCTGTTTTTT.

The gene calls are TRBV6-5 and TRBJ1-1, with 7 bases identical to TRBD1. The CDR3 contains 15 residues. Trimming cost V 6 bases and J 0 bases; bases outside gene matches: 7. Germline V gene lookup returns CDR1 MNHEY and CDR2 SVGAGI. The CDR3 spells CASSRDRKMNTEAFF. CDR3 DNA: TGTGCCAGCAGCCGGGACAGAAAGATGAACACTGAAGCTTTCTTT.